This entry lists 14 T cell receptor beta chains sequenced from one sample in a study of blood T cell repertoires in COVID-19. Clones were sequenced by immunoSEQ multiplex PCR, and TCRdb holds only the in-frame ones, with some missing. This table holds hundreds of thousands of clones, 70% to 90% found once. The sample consisted of PBMCs or T cells enriched from blood (not recorded which). The source of these receptors is a woman younger than 30 with acute COVID-19.

The chain joins TRBV7-8 to TRBJ2-7, with no clear D. This CDR3 spans 17 amino acids. Germline loops: CDR1 SGHVS, CDR2 FQNEAQ. Deletions cut 0 bases from V and 2 bases from J, with 17 bases between. CDR3 protein: CASSLAPRHPQTYEQYF. The CDR3 DNA reads as TGTGCCAGCAGCTTAGCACCTAGGCATCCCCAAACCTACGAGCAGTACTTC.

The chain combines TRBV3-1 (or the pseudogene TRBV3-2) with TRBJ2-1, with 8 bases identical to TRBD2. CDR1 and CDR2 from the germline V gene are LGHDT and YNNKEL (reference sequence). The length of the CDR3 is 13 residues. Trimming at V came to 3 bases and at J to 8 bases, leaving 3 bases not matched to a gene. CDR3 loop: CASSQGAGDEQFF. The DNA of the CDR3 is TGTGCCAGCAGCCAGGGAGCGGGGGATGAGCAGTTCTTC.

The J gene is TRBJ2-7, the V gene TRBV5-6; TRBD1 matches at 7 bases. Germline V lookup: CDR1 SGHDT, CDR2 YYEEEE. Losses at the gene ends were 4 bases for V and 3 bases for J; bases not matched to a gene: 10. CDR3 size: 15 residues. The CDR3 region is CASSADRARFYEQYF. The DNA for the CDR3 is TGTGCCAGCAGCGCCGACAGGGCGCGTTTCTACGAGCAGTACTTC.

The rearrangement uses TRBV7-9 and TRBJ1-1, with 9 positions matching TRBD1. The V segment lost 5 bases and the J segment 11 bases; nucleotides outside the gene matches: 9. The V gene's germline CDR1 is SEHNR and CDR2 FQNEAQ (reference sequence). This CDR3 contains 13 residues. The CDR3 region has the DNA TGTGCCAGCAGCCAGTTACAGGGGGCAGAGGCTTTCTTT. Translated, it gives CASSQLQGAEAFF.

This CDR3 is CASSQRTGVKDEQFF. The CDR3 DNA reads TGTGCCAGCAGTCAAAGGACAGGGGTCAAGGATGAGCAGTTCTTC. The rearrangement links TRBV6-2 or TRBV6-3 to TRBJ2-1, with 9 positions matching TRBD1. This CDR3 comprises 15 residues. V trimming: 5 bases; J trimming: 8 bases; junction bases outside the gene matches: 10. The germline V gene encodes CDR1 MNHEY and CDR2 SVGEGT.

The chain joins TRBV11-2 to TRBJ2-7; tentative D call: TRBD1 (6 bases). Germline loops: CDR1 SGHAT, CDR2 FQNNGV. The CDR3 is 15 amino acids. Trimming cost V 2 bases and J 1 base, with 12 bases left between them. DNA for the CDR3: TGTGCCAGCAGCTTATCCGGACAGAAATCCTACGAGCAGTACTTC. This encodes CASSLSGQKSYEQYF.

This chain uses TRBV28 with TRBJ2-7; a weak D match, TRBD1 (6 bases). Trimming cost V 7 bases and J 0 bases, with 16 bases left between them. CDR1 is MDHEN and CDR2 is SYDVKM in the germline V gene. The CDR3 loop spans 15 amino acids. CDR3 DNA: TGTGCCAGCAAGTACTCCGGGACAAGCTCCTACGAGCAGTACTTC. The encoded protein is CASKYSGTSSYEQYF.

The chain has TRBV5-6 and TRBJ2-1; 7 nucleotides agree with TRBD2. Trimming took 4 bases from V and 4 from J; bases not matched to a gene: 14. The CDR3 spans 17 residues. Germline CDR1 reads SGHDT; CDR2 reads YYEEEE. CDR3 DNA sequence: TGTGCCAGCAGCCCCCCGGGTGGGGCTAGCGGTTACAATGAGCAGTTCTTC. It is translated as CASSPPGGASGYNEQFF.

J is TRBJ2-3 and V is TRBV27, with D perhaps TRBD2 (7 bases). V lost 7 bases, J lost 2 bases, and 19 bases lay in between. This CDR3 region has 16 residues. Germline V gives CDR1 MNHEY, CDR2 SMNVEV (reference sequence). The CDR3 is CASTDLGGGPTDTQYF. The CDR3, as DNA: TGTGCCAGCACCGACCTAGGCGGGGGCCCCACAGATACGCAGTATTTT.

The chain uses TRBV7-9 and TRBJ2-1; maybe TRBD2 (6 bases). V was clipped by 5 bases and J by 5 bases, with 19 bases between them. Per germline, CDR1 SEHNR and CDR2 FQNEAQ (reference sequence). There are 16 residues in the CDR3. The CDR3 is CASSAAWEVTHNEQFF. For the CDR3, the DNA is TGTGCCAGCAGCGCGGCGTGGGAGGTGACACACAATGAGCAGTTCTTC.

V usage is TRBV6-5 and J usage is TRBJ1-4; 7 nucleotides align to TRBD1. With V trimmed by 1 base and J by 4 bases, 3 bases remained unmatched. Germline V gives CDR1 MNHEY, CDR2 SVGAGI. The CDR3 is made up of 15 amino acids. The CDR3 DNA reads TGTGCCAGCAGTTACTTCGGACAGGTTAATGAAAAACTGTTTTTT. Its protein product is CASSYFGQVNEKLFF.

This clone was seen a few times. The chain combines TRBV3-1 (or the pseudogene TRBV3-2) with TRBJ2-1; tentative D call: TRBD1 (5 bases). Germline CDR1 is LGHDT and CDR2 is YNNKEL (reference sequence). This CDR3 comprises 11 residues. Trimming cost V 6 bases and J 8 bases, with 8 bases left between them. CDR3 loop: CASRGQHEQFF. The CDR3 nucleotides read TGTGCCAGCAGGGGGCAGCATGAGCAGTTCTTC.

In this sample, this clone turned up a few times. Other DNA sequences from this sample encode an identical CDR3 as well. The rearrangement joins TRBV6-2 or TRBV6-3 to TRBJ2-7; 10 bases are a match to TRBD1. CDR3 length equals 13 residues. Trimming removed 5 bases from V and 7 bases from J; junction bases left unmatched: 5. Germline CDR1 and CDR2: MNHEY and SVGEGT. The CDR3 loop reads CASSPGQGVEQYF. The DNA for the CDR3 is TGTGCCAGCAGTCCCGGACAGGGGGTAGAGCAGTACTTC.

Concerning this clone: Other DNA sequences within the sample encode an identical CDR3. CDR3 coding DNA: TGCGCCAGCAGTGACCTGACCGGGGAGCTGTTTTTT. It yields the protein CASSDLTGELFF. This chain joins TRBV10-1 and TRBJ2-2; no clear D. This CDR3 spans 12 amino acids. CDR1 and CDR2 from the germline V gene are WNHNN and SYGVQD (reference sequence). The V end lost 3 bases, the J end lost 5 bases, and 4 bases lay between the germline ends.